The T cell receptor (beta chain) described here comes from a study of breast tumors, draining lymph nodes, adjacent tissues. General study results and limits: That most tumor T cells come from lymph nodes remained unproven. Luminal-like breast cancer showed significantly greater tumor-nontumor repertoire similarity than basal-like breast cancer did. Findings are consistent with lymph node origin and intratumoral expansion of most tumor T cells. Tumor TCR diversity was below lymph nodes but above nontumor tissue.

The lymph nodes were axillary draining lymph nodes from breast cancer patients. The sample holds many counts of this clonotype. Its antigen is unidentified. The CDR3 sequence is 17 residues long. Germline loops: CDR1 SEHNR, CDR2 FQNEAQ (reference sequence). J was trimmed by 3 bases and V by 5 bases; bases with no gene match: 8. MiXCR, applied by TCRdb to the multiplex PCR reads, yields one record per CDR3 protein. Of fewer than 200,000 distinct CDR3 sequences listed, roughly a third are singletons. The chain carries TRBV7-9 and TRBJ2-3, with 13 nucleotides matching TRBD2. This sequence originates from a female donor with breast cancer. Some clones in this sample may be carry-over from other donors' samples. Sequences were obtained from axillary lymph node tissue. CDR3 in amino acids: CASSTTGLAGTTDTQYF. The CDR3 DNA reads as TGTGCCAGCAGCACCACGGGACTAGCGGGGACGACAGATACGCAGTATTTT. Filled out from reference TRBV7-9 and TRBJ2-3, the complete variable domain reads DTGVSQNPRHKITKRGQNVTFRCDPISEHNRLYWYRQTLGQGPEFLTYFQNEAQLEKSRLLSDRFSAERPKGSFSTLEIQRTEQGDSAMYLCASSTTGLAGTTDTQYFGPGTRLTVL.